The 19 T cell receptor beta chains listed next were all sequenced from one sample in a study of T cells in Graves' hyperthyroidism and ophthalmopathy. Researchers amplified the TCR beta CDR3 regions from RNA transcripts. Carried out on the TCR CDR3, a first-round RT-PCR used the HTBI primer set. TCRdb passed the multiplex PCR reads through MiXCR, listing each CDR3 protein once. The data show approximately 300,000 distinct CDR3 sequences, less than 20% seen once. Sequenced input: blood. The receptors here all came from a man aged 45-60 years with Graves' ophthalmopathy.

This clonotype was seen only a few times. V gene TRBV29-1 combines with J gene TRBJ2-1; D is ambiguous. V shed 4 bases and J shed 0 bases, with 7 bases lying between them. Germline assignment: CDR1 SQVTM and CDR2 ANQGSEA. CDR3 size: 13 residues. DNA for the CDR3: TGCAGCGTTGTCCCCTTCTCCTACAATGAGCAGTTCTTC. This translates into CSVVPFSYNEQFF.

The chain combines TRBV30 with TRBJ1-1; D is perhaps TRBD1 (5 bases). V was cut by 3 bases and J by 0 bases, with 14 bases left in between. CDR1 and CDR2 from the germline V gene are GTSNPN and SVGIG (reference sequence). CDR3 size: 15 residues. Here the CDR3 DNA reads TGTGCCTGGAGACCGGGGGTGGTGATGAACACTGAAGCTTTCTTT. It encodes CAWRPGVVMNTEAFF. Variable domain in full (rest from reference TRBV30 and TRBJ1-1): SQTIHQWPATLVQPVGSPLSLECTVEGTSNPNLYWYRQAAGRGLQLLFYSVGIGQISSEVPQNLSASRPQDRQFILSSKKLLLSDSGFYLCAWRPGVVMNTEAFFGQGTRLTVV.

The chain employs TRBV18 and TRBJ1-5; 7 positions agree with TRBD1. CDR3 length: 15 residues. The germline CDR1 and CDR2 sequences are KGHSH and LQKENI. J was trimmed by 11 bases and V by 2 bases; bases with no gene match: 12. The CDR3 is CASSPEVQGGSSQHF. CDR3 DNA sequence: TGTGCCAGCTCACCAGAGGTCCAGGGGGGTTCGTCCCAGCATTTT.

There are a few counts of this clonotype. The chain employs TRBV20-1 and TRBJ2-5, with D unclear. Germline-derived CDR1 and CDR2 are DFQATT and SNEGSKA (reference sequence). Trimming took 8 bases from V and 5 from J, leaving 21 bases between them. The CDR3 loop spans 14 amino acids. The CDR3 spells CSRQAARAEETQYF. For the CDR3, the DNA is TGCAGTAGGCAGGCAGCCCGGGCCGAGGAGACCCAGTACTTC.

V gene TRBV20-1 combines with J gene TRBJ1-4, with D uncertain. Germline V gives CDR1 DFQATT, CDR2 SNEGSKA (reference sequence). V lost 5 bases to trimming and J lost 7 bases, with 17 bases between them. This CDR3 is built from 14 residues. CDR3 coding DNA: TGCAGTGCTGGACCTCAAGCGAAGGGTGAAAAACTGTTTTTT. Its protein is CSAGPQAKGEKLFF.

On this clonotype: Without the conserved terminal phenylalanine or tryptophan, this CDR3 likely stems from a read error. The chain is built from TRBV12-3 or TRBV12-4 and TRBJ1-1, with D perhaps TRBD1 (6 bases). Between the trimmed V and J ends, which lost 6 bases and 5 bases, there was a span of 16 bases. CDR3 length: 14 residues. CDR3 residues: CASRIRGLRTEAFL. CDR3 bases: TGTGCCAGCAGAATCAGGGGCCTACGAACTGAAGCTTTCCTT.

This chain connects TRBV6-2 or TRBV6-3 to TRBJ2-1; 9 positions agree with TRBD1. J lost 8 bases, V lost 6 bases, and 8 bases had no gene match. Germline CDR1 is MNHEY and CDR2 is SVGEGT. The CDR3 sequence is 14 residues long. CDR3 DNA sequence: TGTGCCAGCAGCGCCGGGACAGGGCTCTATGAGCAGTTCTTC. Its translation is CASSAGTGLYEQFF.

This clonotype has ten or more counts. The chain has TRBV30 and TRBJ2-7, with D unclear. V lost 3 bases and J 5 bases, leaving 8 bases between the germline ends. CDR1 and CDR2 from the germline V gene are GTSNPN and SVGIG (reference sequence). The CDR3 spans 11 residues. CDR3 nucleotides: TGTGCCTGGAGGATGGCGAACGAGCAGTACTTC. Amino acids: CAWRMANEQYF.

This clonotype was recorded a few times. The V gene is TRBV12-3 or TRBV12-4, the J gene TRBJ2-2; 8 bases map to TRBD1. Unmatched junction bases numbered 10, after V lost 3 bases and J lost 7 bases. The length of the CDR3 is 16 residues. The CDR3 DNA reads TGTGCCAGCAGTTTCTCCGGGACAGGCTCTCTCGGGGAGCTGTTTTTT. It yields the protein CASSFSGTGSLGELFF.

This clonotype was seen more than once but under ten times. The V gene is TRBV7-9, the J gene TRBJ1-2; no reliable D call. Deletions cut 1 base from V and 1 base from J, with 7 bases between. The CDR3 spans 14 residues. Per germline, CDR1 SEHNR and CDR2 FQNEAQ (reference sequence). This chain's CDR3 is CASSLGRVNYGYTF. In DNA form, the CDR3 reads TGTGCCAGCAGCTTAGGGAGGGTTAACTATGGCTACACCTTC.

This clonotype turned up a few times. The chain has TRBV28 and TRBJ1-6; 7 positions match TRBD1. The CDR3 loop spans 17 amino acids. Germline CDR1 reads MDHEN; CDR2 reads SYDVKM. With V trimmed by 4 bases and J by 10 bases, 16 bases remained unmatched. This chain's CDR3 is CASSYLQGNGRGSPLHF. The CDR3 bases are TGTGCCAGCAGTTACTTACAGGGGAATGGTCGGGGATCACCCCTCCACTTT.

This clonotype came up many times. This chain links TRBV27 with TRBJ2-1; the match to TRBD1 covers 9 bases. J gave up 2 bases and V 3 bases, and 8 bases lay outside the gene matches. CDR1 MNHEY and CDR2 SMNVEV come from the germline V gene (reference sequence). The CDR3 has 17 amino acids. CDR3 sequence reads: CASSFVGQGRPYNEQFF. CDR3 nucleotides: TGTGCCAGCAGTTTTGTGGGACAGGGTAGGCCCTACAATGAGCAGTTCTTC.

J is TRBJ1-6 and V is TRBV5-1; no reliable D call. V dropped 0 bases and J dropped 0 bases, with 7 bases sitting between them. Germline-derived CDR1 and CDR2 are SGHRS and YFSETQ. The CDR3 covers 16 residues. The CDR3 DNA reads TGCGCCAGCAGCTTGGACGGGCCCTCCTATAATTCACCCCTCCACTTT. Protein: CASSLDGPSYNSPLHF.

Concerning this clonotype: At one end, the junction sequence differs from germline, possibly due to a read error. The J gene is TRBJ2-2, the V gene TRBV12-3 or TRBV12-4, with 7 bases matching TRBD1. This CDR3 has 16 residues. In DNA form, the CDR3 reads TGTGCCAGCAGCTTAGGCCCCGACAGGGATCCCGGGGAGCTGTTTTTT. It yields the protein CASSLGPDRDPGELFF.

This clonotype was seen only a few times. The genes are TRBV24-1 and TRBJ2-1; D perhaps matches TRBD2 (5 bases). V dropped 0 bases and J dropped 12 bases, with 8 bases sitting between them. Germline values: CDR1 KGHDR, CDR2 SFDVKD. The CDR3 sequence is 12 residues long. Written as DNA, the CDR3 is TGTGCCACCAGTGATTTGACGGGAAGGCAGTTCTTC. Encoded protein: CATSDLTGRQFF.

Only a few counts were recorded for this clonotype. V is TRBV28 and J is TRBJ1-4; TRBD1 aligns across 7 bases. The junction had 9 bases not matched to a gene; V was cut back by 6 bases and J by 8 bases. The germline V gene has CDR1 MDHEN and CDR2 SYDVKM. The CDR3 spans 14 residues. The CDR3 spells CASSADRTGEKLFF. The CDR3 nucleotides are TGTGCCAGCAGCGCGGACAGGACGGGAGAAAAACTGTTTTTT.

The chain joins TRBV12-3 or TRBV12-4 to TRBJ2-1, with 9 positions matching TRBD2. This CDR3 contains 14 residues. J was trimmed by 6 bases and V by 3 bases; bases with no gene match: 3. This CDR3 reads CASSFRLAANEQFF. DNA for the CDR3: TGTGCCAGCAGTTTCAGACTAGCGGCCAATGAGCAGTTCTTC.

The sample holds many counts of this clonotype. V is TRBV5-1 and J is TRBJ1-1; TRBD1 is a possible D gene (5 bases). CDR3 length equals 13 residues. Germline V lookup: CDR1 SGHRS, CDR2 YFSETQ. V was cut by 4 bases and J by 5 bases, with 12 bases left in between. CDR3 amino acids: CASSLGEKTEAFF. The CDR3 DNA reads as TGCGCCAGCAGCCTAGGGGAGAAAACTGAAGCTTTCTTT.

The chain has TRBV27 and TRBJ2-4; TRBD2 might be the D (5 bases). The CDR3 loop spans 17 amino acids. Germline-derived CDR1 and CDR2 are MNHEY and SMNVEV (reference sequence). V was trimmed by 0 bases and J by 2 bases, leaving 14 bases between them. The CDR3 protein is CASSLSSGSLTKNIQYF. The DNA of the CDR3 is TGTGCCAGCAGTTTATCCAGCGGATCCCTGACCAAAAACATTCAGTACTTC.